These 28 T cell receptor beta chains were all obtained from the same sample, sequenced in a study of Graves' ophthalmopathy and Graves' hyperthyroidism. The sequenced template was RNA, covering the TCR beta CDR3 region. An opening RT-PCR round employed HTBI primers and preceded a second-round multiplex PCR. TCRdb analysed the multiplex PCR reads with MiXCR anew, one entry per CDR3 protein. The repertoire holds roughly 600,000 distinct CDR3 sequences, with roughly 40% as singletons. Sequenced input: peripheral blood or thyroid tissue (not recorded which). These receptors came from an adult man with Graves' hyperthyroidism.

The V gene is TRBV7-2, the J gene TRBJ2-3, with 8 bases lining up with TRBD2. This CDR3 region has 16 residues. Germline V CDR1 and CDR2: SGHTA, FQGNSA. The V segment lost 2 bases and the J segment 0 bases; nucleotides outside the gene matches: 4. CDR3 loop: CASSLTRLASTDTQYF. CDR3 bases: TGTGCCAGCAGCTTAACGAGACTAGCGAGCACAGATACGCAGTATTTT.

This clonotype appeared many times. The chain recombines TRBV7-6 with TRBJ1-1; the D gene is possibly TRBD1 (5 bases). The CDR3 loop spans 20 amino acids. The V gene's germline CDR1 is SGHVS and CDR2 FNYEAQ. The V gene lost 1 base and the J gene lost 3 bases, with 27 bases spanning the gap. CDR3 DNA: TGTGCCAGCAGCTTAGGTGCGCACGCTGGGGGTAGAGGTGGGCACACTGAAGCTTTCTTT. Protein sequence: CASSLGAHAGGRGGHTEAFF. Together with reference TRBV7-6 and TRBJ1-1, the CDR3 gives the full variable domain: GAGVSQSPRYKVTKRGQDVALRCDPISGHVSLYWYRQALGQGPEFLTYFNYEAQQDKSGLPNDRFSAERPEGSISTLTIQRTEQRDSAMYRCASSLGAHAGGRGGHTEAFFGQGTRLTVV.

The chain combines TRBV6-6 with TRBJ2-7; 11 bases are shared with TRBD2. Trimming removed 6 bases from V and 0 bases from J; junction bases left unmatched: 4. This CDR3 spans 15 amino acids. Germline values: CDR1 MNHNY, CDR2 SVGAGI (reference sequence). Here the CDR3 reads CASRGLADASYEQYF. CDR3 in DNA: TGTGCCAGCAGGGGACTAGCGGACGCCTCCTACGAGCAGTACTTC.

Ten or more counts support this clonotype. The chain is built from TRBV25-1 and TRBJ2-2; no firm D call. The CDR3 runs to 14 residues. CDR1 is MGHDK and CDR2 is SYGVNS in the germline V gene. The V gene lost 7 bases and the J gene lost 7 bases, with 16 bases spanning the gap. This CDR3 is CASTKEAFSGELFF. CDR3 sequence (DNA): TGTGCCAGCACAAAAGAGGCGTTCAGCGGGGAGCTGTTTTTT.

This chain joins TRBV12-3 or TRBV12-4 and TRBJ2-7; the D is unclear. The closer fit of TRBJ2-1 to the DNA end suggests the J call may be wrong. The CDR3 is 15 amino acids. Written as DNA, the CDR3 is TGTGCCAGCAGTTTAGAGTTGTTTTTTGCGAGTGAGCAGTTCTTC. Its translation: CASSLELFFASEQFF.

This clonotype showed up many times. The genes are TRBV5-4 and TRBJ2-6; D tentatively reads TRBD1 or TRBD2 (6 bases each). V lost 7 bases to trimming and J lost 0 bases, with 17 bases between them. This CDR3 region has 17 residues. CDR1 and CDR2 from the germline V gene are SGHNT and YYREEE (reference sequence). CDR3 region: CASRRGTPASGANVLTF. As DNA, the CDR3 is TGTGCCAGCCGTCGGGGGACACCTGCCTCTGGGGCCAACGTCCTGACTTTC. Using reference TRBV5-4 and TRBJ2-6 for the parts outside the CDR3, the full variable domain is ETGVTQSPTHLIKTRGQQVTLRCSSQSGHNTVSWYQQALGQGPQFIFQYYREEENGRGNFPPRFSGLQFPNYSSELNVNALELDDSALYLCASRRGTPASGANVLTFGAGSRLTVL.

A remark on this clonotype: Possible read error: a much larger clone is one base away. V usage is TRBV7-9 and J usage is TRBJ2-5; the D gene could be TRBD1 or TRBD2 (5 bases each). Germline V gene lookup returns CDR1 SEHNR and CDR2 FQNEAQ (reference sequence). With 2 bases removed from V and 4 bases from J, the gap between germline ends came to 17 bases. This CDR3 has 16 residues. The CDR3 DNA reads TGTGCCAGCAGCTTAACCCCCGGGGCGCCTCGAGAGACCCAGTACTTC. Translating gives CASSLTPGAPRETQYF.

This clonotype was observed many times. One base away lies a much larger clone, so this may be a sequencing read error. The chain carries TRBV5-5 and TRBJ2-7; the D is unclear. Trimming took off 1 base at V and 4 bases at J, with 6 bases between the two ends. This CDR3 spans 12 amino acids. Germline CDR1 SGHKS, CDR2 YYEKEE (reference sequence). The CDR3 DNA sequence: TGTGCCAGCAGCTTGACAGAGTACGAGCAGTACTTC. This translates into CASSLTEYEQYF.

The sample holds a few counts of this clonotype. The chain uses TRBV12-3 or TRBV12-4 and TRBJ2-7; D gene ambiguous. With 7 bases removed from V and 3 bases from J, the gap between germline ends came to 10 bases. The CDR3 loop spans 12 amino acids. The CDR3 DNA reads TGTGCCAGCATGGGCAGTCTCTACGAGCAGTACTTC. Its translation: CASMGSLYEQYF.

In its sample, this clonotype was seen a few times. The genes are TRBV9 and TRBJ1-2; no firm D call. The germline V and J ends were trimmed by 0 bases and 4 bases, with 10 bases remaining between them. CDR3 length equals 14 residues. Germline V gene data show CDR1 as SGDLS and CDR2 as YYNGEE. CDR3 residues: CASSVENAAYGYTF. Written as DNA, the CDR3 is TGTGCCAGCAGCGTAGAGAATGCAGCCTATGGCTACACCTTC.

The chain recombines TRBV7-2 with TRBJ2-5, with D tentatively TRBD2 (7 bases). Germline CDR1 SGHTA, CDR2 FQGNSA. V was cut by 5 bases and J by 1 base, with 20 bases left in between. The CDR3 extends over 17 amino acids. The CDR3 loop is CASSVLGLGGRQETQYF. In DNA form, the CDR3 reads TGTGCCAGCAGCGTCCTAGGACTAGGGGGACGCCAAGAGACCCAGTACTTC.

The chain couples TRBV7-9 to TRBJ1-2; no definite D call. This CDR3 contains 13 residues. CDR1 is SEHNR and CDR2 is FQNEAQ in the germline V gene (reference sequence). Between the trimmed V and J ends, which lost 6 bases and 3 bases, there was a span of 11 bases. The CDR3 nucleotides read TGTGCCAGCAGTAGCACGAGGGACTATGGCTACACCTTC. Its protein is CASSSTRDYGYTF.

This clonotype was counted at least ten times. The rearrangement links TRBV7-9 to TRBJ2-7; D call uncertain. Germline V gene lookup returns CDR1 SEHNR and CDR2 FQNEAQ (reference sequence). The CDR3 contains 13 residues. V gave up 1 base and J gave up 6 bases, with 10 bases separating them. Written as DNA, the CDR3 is TGTGCCAGCAGCTTAGTGGAGATGGTCGAGCAGTACTTC. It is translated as CASSLVEMVEQYF.

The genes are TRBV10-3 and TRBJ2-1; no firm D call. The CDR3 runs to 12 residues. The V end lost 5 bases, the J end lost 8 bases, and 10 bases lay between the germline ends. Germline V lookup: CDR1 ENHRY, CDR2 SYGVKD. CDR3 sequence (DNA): TGTGCCATCAGTAAGGACCAGCATGAGCAGTTCTTC. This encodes CAISKDQHEQFF.

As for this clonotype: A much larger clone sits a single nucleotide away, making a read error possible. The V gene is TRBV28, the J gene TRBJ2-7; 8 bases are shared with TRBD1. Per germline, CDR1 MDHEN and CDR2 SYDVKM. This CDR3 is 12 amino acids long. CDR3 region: CASGTGPYEQCF. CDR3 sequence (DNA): TGTGCCAGCGGGACAGGTCCCTACGAGCAGTGCTTC. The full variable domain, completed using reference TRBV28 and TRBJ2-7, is DVKVTQSSRYLVKRTGEKVFLECVQDMDHENMFWYRQDPGLGLRLIYFSYDVKMKEKGDIPEGYSVSREKKERFSLILESASTNQTSMYLCASGTGPYEQCFGPGTRLTVT.

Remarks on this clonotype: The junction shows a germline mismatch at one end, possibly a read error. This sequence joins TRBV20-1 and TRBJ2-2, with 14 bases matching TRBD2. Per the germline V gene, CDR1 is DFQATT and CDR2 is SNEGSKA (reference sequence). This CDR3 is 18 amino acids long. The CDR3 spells CSALPGLAGGPLTGELLF. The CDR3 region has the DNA TGCAGTGCTTTACCAGGACTAGCGGGGGGCCCCCTCACCGGGGAGCTGCTTTTT.

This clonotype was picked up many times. This CDR3 is CASFLVREAFF. DNA of the CDR3: TGTGCCAGCTTTCTTGTCAGGGAAGCTTTCTTT. The rearrangement joins TRBV2 to TRBJ1-1; D is unresolved. In germline, CDR1 is SNHLY, CDR2 FYNNEI. The ends were cut back, 8 bases at V and 8 bases at J, with 12 bases in the middle. The CDR3 spans 11 residues.

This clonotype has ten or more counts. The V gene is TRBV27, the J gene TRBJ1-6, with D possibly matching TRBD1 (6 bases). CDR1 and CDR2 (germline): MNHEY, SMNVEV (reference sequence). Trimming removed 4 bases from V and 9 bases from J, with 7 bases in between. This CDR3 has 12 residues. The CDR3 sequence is CASSSGASPLHF. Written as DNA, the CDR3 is TGTGCCAGCAGTTCAGGGGCTTCACCCCTCCACTTT.

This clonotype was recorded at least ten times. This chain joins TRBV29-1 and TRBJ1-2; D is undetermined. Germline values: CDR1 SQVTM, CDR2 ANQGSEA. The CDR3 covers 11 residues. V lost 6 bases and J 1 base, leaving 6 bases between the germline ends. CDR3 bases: TGCAGCGTGGCCGGTAACTATGGCTACACCTTC. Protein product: CSVAGNYGYTF.

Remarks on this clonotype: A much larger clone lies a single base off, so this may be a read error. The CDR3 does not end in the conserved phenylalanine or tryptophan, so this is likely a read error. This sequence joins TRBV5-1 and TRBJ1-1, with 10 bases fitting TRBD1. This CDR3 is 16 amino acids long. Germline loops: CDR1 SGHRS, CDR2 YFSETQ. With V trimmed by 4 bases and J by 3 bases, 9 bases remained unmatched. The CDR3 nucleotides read TGCGCCAGCAGCCATCCGGGACAGGGGCCCGACACTGAAGCTTTCTCT. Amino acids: CASSHPGQGPDTEAFS.

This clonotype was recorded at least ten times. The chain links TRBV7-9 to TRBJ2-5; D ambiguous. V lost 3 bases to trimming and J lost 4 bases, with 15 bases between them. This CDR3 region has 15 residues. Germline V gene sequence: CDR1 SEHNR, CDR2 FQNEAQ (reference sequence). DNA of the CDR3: TGTGCCAGCAGCTTTCGCCCGGACCCCCGAGAGACCCAGTACTTC. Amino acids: CASSFRPDPRETQYF.

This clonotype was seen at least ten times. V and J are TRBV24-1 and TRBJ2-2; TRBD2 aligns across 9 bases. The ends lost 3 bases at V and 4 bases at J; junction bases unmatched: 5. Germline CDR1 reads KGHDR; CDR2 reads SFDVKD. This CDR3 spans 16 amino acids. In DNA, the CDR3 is TGTGCCACCAGTGATGTTAGGCGGGAGGGCACCGGGGAGCTGTTTTTT. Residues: CATSDVRREGTGELFF.

Written as DNA, the CDR3 is TGTGCCTGGAGTGAGGGACAGGGCAATCAGCCCCAGCATTTT. It yields the protein CAWSEGQGNQPQHF. The V gene is TRBV24-1, the J gene TRBJ1-5; 8 bases map to TRBD1. The length of the CDR3 is 14 residues. V trimming: 12 bases; J trimming: 2 bases; junction bases outside the gene matches: 8. Germline assignment: CDR1 KGHDR and CDR2 SFDVKD.

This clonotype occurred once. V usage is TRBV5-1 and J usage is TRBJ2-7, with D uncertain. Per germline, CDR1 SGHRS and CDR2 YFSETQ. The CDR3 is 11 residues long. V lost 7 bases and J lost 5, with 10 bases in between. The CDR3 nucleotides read TGCGCCAGCGCCCCTAGGAACGAGCAGTACTTC. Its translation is CASAPRNEQYF.

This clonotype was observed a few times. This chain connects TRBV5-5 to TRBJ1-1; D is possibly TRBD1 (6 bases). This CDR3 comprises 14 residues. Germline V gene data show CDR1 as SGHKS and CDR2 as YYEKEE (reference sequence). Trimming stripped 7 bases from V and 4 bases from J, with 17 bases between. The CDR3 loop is CASFIPRGGTEAFF. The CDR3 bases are TGTGCCAGCTTTATCCCGAGGGGGGGCACTGAAGCTTTCTTT. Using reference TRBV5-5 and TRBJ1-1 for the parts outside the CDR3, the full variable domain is DAGVTQSPTHLIKTRGQQVTLRCSPISGHKSVSWYQQVLGQGPQFIFQYYEKEERGRGNFPDRFSARQFPNYSSELNVNALLLGDSALYLCASFIPRGGTEAFFGQGTRLTVV.

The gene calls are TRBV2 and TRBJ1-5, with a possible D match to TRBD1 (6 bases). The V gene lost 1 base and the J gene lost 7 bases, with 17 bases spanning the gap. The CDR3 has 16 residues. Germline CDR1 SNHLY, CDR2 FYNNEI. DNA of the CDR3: TGTGCCAGCAGTGAAGAGGGACACGGTCTCGCACAGCCCCAGCATTTT. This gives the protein CASSEEGHGLAQPQHF.

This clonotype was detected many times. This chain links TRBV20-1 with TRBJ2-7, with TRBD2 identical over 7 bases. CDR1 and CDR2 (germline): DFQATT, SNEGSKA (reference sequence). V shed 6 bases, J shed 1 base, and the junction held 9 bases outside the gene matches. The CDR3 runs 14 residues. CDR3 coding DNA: TGCAGTGCCCCACTCGAGCGGGAATCCTACGAGCAGTACTTC. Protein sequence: CSAPLERESYEQYF.

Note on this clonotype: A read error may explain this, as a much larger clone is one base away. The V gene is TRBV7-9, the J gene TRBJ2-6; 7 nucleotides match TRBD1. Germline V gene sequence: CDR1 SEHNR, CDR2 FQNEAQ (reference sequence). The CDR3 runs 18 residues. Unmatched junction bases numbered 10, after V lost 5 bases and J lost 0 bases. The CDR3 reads CASSQDRDRNSGANVLTF. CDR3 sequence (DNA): TGTGCCAGCAGCCAAGATCGGGACAGAAACTCTGGGGCCAACGTCCTGACTTTC.